The table lists the clone carrying this TCR beta chain with a count of one. Its antigen is currently unknown. This specimen includes other DNA sequences encoding the same CDR3. The data derive from a study of T cell responses to AZD1222 COVID-19 vaccine. Study-wide points: Researchers report vaccine-associated CD4 TCRs spanning spike, with dominance at 160-218 and 743-854. There were mostly white British donors and more females than males, and clonal diversity was possibly underestimated. Per reports, nearly half of all spike-specific TCRs target regions that are unmutated in variants.

TCRdb's table, derived via immunoSEQ multiplex PCR, lists solely in-frame clones and lacks some. The data contain some 120,000 clones, about 89% of them singletons. Germline CDR1 and CDR2: LGHDT and YNNKEL (reference sequence). The ends were cut back, 4 bases at V and 0 bases at J, with 9 bases in the middle. CDR3 length: 14 residues. This receptor was identified in an adult in good health. Sample: peripheral blood, taken on day 0 of AZD1222 vaccination. J is TRBJ1-2 and V is TRBV3-1 (or the pseudogene TRBV3-2); D may be TRBD1 (6 bases). CDR3 in amino acids: CASSLRTANYGYTF. The CDR3 DNA reads as TGTGCCAGCAGCCTTAGGACAGCTAACTATGGCTACACCTTC.